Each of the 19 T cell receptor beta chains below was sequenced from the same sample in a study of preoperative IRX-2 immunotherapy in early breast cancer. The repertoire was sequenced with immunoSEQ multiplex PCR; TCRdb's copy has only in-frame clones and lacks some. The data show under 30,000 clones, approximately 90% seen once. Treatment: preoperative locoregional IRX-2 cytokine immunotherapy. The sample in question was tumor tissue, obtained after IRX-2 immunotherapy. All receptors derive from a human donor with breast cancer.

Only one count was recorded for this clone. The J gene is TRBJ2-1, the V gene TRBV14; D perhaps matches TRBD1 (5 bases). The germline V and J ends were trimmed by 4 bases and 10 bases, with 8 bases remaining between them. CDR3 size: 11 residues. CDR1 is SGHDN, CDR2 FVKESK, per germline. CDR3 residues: CASSLHREQFF. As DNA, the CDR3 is TGTGCCAGCAGCCTACACAGGGAGCAGTTCTTC.

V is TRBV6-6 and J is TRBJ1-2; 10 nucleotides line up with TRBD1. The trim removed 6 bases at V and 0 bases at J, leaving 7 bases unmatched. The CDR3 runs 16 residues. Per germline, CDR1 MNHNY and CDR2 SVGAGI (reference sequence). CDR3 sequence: CASSPRTGGANYGYTF. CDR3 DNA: TGTGCCAGCAGCCCACGGACAGGGGGAGCTAACTATGGCTACACCTTC.

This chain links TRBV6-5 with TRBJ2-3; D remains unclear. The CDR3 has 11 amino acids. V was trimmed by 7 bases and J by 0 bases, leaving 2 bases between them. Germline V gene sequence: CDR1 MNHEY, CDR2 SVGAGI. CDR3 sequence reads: CASKSTDTQYF. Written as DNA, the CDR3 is TGTGCCAGCAAAAGCACAGATACGCAGTATTTT.

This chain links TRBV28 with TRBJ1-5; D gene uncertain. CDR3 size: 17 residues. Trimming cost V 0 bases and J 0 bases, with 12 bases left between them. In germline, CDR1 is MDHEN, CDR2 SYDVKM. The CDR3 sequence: CASSLWGLSDSNQPQHF. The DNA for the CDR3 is TGTGCCAGCAGTTTATGGGGCCTCAGCGATAGCAATCAGCCCCAGCATTTT. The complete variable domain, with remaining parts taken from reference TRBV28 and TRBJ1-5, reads DVKVTQSSRYLVKRTGEKVFLECVQDMDHENMFWYRQDPGLGLRLIYFSYDVKMKEKGDIPEGYSVSREKKERFSLILESASTNQTSMYLCASSLWGLSDSNQPQHFGDGTRLSIL.

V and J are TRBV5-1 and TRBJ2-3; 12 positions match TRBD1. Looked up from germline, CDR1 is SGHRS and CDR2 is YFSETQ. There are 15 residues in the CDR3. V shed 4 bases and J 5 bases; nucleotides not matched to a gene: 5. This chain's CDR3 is CASSGGQGAQDTQYF. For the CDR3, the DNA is TGCGCCAGCAGCGGGGGACAGGGGGCACAAGATACGCAGTATTTT.

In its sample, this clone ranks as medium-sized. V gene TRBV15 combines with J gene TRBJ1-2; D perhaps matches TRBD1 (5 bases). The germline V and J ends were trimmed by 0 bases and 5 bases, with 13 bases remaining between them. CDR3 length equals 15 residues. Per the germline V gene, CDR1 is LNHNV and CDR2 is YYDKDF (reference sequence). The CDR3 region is CATSRDSGTLYGYTF. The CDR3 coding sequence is TGTGCCACCAGCAGAGATTCAGGGACGTTGTATGGCTACACCTTC.

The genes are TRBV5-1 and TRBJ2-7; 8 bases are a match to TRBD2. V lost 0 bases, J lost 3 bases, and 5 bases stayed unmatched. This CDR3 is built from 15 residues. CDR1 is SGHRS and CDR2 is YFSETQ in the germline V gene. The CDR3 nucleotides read TGCGCCAGCAGCTTGGCCGGGACTAGTGTCTACGAGCAGTACTTC. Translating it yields CASSLAGTSVYEQYF.

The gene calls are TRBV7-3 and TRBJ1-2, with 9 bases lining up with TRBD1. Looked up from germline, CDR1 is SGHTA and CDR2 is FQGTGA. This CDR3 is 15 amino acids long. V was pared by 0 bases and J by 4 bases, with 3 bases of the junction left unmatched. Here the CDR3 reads CASSLTGQGSYGYTF. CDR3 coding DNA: TGTGCCAGCAGCTTAACGGGACAGGGCAGCTATGGCTACACCTTC.

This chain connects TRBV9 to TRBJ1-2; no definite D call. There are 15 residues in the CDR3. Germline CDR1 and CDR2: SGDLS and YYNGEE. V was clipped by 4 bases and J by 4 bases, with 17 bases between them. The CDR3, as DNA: TGTGCCAGCAGCCCCGACGGACCCGACTTCTATGGCTACACCTTC. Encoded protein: CASSPDGPDFYGYTF.

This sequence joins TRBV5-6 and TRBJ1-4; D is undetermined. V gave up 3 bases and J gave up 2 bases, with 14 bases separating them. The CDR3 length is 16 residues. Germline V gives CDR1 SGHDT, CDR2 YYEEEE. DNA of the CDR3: TGTGCCAGCAGCTCCCGGGCCACTGGGACTAATGAAAAACTGTTTTTT. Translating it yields CASSSRATGTNEKLFF.

CDR3 residues: CASSAKVGLAGGRPSTDTQYF. The CDR3 DNA sequence: TGTGCCAGCAGCGCAAAGGTGGGACTAGCGGGGGGGAGACCGAGCACAGATACGCAGTATTTT. This sequence joins TRBV9 and TRBJ2-3, with 16 bases lining up with TRBD2. The germline gives CDR1 SGDLS, CDR2 YYNGEE. The length of the CDR3 is 21 residues. The ends lost 3 bases at V and 0 bases at J; junction bases unmatched: 13.

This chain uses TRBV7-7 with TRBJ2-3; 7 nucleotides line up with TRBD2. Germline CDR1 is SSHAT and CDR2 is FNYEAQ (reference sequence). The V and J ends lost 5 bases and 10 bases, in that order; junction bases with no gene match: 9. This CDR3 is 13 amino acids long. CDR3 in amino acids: CASSPGERGAQYF. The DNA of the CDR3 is TGTGCCAGCAGCCCGGGTGAGCGGGGTGCGCAGTATTTT.

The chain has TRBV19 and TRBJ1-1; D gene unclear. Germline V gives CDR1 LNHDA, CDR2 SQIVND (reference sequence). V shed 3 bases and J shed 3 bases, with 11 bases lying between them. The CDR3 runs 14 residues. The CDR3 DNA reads TGTGCCAGTAGTATCGAGGGAACCCACACTGAAGCTTTCTTT. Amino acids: CASSIEGTHTEAFF.

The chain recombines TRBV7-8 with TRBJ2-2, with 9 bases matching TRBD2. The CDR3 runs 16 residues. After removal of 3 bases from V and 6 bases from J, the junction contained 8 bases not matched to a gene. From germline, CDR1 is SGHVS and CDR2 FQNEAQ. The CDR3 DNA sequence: TGTGCCAGCAGCTTCTCGGGCGGGGGGGCCCCCGGGGAGCTGTTTTTT. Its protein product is CASSFSGGGAPGELFF.

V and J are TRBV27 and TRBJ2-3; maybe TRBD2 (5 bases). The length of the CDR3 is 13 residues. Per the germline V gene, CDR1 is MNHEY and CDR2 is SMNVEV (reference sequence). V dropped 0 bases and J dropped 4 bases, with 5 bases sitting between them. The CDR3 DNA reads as TGTGCCAGCAGTTTATCGCGGGCAGATACGCAGTATTTT. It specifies CASSLSRADTQYF.

The CDR3 is CAWSVSHYGYTF. For the CDR3, the DNA is TGTGCCTGGAGTGTCAGCCACTATGGCTACACCTTC. V usage is TRBV30 and J usage is TRBJ1-2, with D unclear. Trimming left V 0 bases short and J 3 bases short, with 5 bases between. Germline-derived CDR1 and CDR2 are GTSNPN and SVGIG (reference sequence). The length of the CDR3 is 12 residues. Based on the CDR3 plus reference TRBV30 and TRBJ1-2, the full variable domain is SQTIHQWPATLVQPVGSPLSLECTVEGTSNPNLYWYRQAAGRGLQLLFYSVGIGQISSEVPQNLSASRPQDRQFILSSKKLLLSDSGFYLCAWSVSHYGYTFGSGTRLTVV.

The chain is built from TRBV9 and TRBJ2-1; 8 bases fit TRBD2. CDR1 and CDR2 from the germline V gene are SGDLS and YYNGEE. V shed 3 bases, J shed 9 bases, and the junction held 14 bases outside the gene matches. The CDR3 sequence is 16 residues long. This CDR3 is CASSEPGTSSIIEQFF. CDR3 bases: TGTGCCAGCAGCGAACCCGGGACTAGTAGTATTATTGAGCAGTTCTTC.

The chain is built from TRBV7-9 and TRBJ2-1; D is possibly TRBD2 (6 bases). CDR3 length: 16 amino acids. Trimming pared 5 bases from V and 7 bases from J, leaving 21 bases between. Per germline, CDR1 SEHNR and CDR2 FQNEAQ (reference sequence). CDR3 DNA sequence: TGTGCCAGCAGCCAATTACTAGCAATTTTGGGGAATGAGCAGTTCTTC. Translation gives CASSQLLAILGNEQFF.

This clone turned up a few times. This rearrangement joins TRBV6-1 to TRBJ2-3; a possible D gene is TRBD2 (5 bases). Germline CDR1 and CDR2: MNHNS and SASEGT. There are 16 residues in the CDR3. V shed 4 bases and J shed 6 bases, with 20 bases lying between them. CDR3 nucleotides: TGTGCCAGCAGTGGACGGACCCGGTCCCGAGGGGATACGCAGTATTTT. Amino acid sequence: CASSGRTRSRGDTQYF.